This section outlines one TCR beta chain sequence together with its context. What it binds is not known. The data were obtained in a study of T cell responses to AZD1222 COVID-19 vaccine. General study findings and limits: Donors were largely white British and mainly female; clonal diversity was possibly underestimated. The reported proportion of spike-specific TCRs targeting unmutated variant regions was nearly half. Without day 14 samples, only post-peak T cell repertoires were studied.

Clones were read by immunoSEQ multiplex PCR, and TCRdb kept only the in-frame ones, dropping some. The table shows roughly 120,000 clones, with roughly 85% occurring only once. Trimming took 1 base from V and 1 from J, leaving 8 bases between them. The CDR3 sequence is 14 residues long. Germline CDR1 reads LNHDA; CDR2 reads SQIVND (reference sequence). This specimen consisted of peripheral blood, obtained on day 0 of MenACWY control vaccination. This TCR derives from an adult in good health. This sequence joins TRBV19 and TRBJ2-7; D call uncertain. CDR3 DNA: TGTGCCAGTAGTATAGTGGGCCCGTCCTACGAGCAGTACTTC. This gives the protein CASSIVGPSYEQYF.